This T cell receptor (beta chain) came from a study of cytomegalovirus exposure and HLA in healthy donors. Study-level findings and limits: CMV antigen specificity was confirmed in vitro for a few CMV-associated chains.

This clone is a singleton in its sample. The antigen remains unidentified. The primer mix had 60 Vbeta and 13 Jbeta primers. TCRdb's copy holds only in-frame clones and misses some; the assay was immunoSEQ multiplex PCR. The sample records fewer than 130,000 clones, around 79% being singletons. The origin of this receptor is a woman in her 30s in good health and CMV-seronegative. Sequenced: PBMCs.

This CDR3 reads CASSLSQAGNQPQHF. Written as DNA, the CDR3 is TGTGCCAGCAGTTTATCCCAAGCGGGCAATCAGCCCCAGCATTTT. The V and J genes are TRBV28 and TRBJ1-5; D remains ambiguous. Trimming took 1 base from V and 2 from J, leaving 9 bases between them. CDR3 length: 15 amino acids. Per the germline V gene, CDR1 is MDHEN and CDR2 is SYDVKM.